This is a list of T cell receptor beta chains from one sample in a study of OX40 agonist ivuxolimab in advanced cancers. Assay used: immunoSEQ multiplex PCR; TCRdb lists only in-frame clones, some missing. The sample lists around 38,000 clones, approximately 86% seen once, with around an eighth in the top ten. The sequenced sample was CD4+ or CD8+ T cells sorted from blood, obtained in a trial of the OX40 agonist ivuxolimab. These receptors were obtained from an adult with an advanced solid tumor such as melanoma, head and neck, liver or kidney cancer. CDR3s include the opening cysteine and the closing phenylalanine or tryptophan. Fields, in order: J gene, D gene, V gene, clone size, CDR3 DNA, CDR3 protein. A D gene is named only where the DNA matches it firmly. Rows may omit the clone size; those that give it use once, few, many or a size class.

TRBJ2-5	.	TRBV7-9	.	TGTGCCAGCAGCTTAGCCCCCCCGGGGGCGAGGGGTGAGACCCAGTACTTC	CASSLAPPGARGETQYF
TRBJ1-5	TRBD1	TRBV5-1	.	TGCGCCAGCAGCCACAGGGGAGGGAGCAGCAATCAGCCCCAGCATTTT	CASSHRGGSSNQPQHF
TRBJ2-1	TRBD2	TRBV27	once	TGTGCCAGCGGCCCAATCGCGGGGGTGCAGAATGAGCAGTTCTTC	CASGPIAGVQNEQFF
TRBJ2-7	TRBD1	TRBV23-1	.	TGCGCCAGCAGTCAAGACAGGGCCTCTTGGTACGAGCAGTACTTC	CASSQDRASWYEQYF
TRBJ2-1	.	TRBV25-1	.	TGTGCCAGCACCCACAGGGACGAGCAGTTCTTC	CASTHRDEQFF
TRBJ2-7	.	TRBV11-1	.	TGTGCCAGCAGCCCCGGGTTTTACGAGCAGTACTTC	CASSPGFYEQYF
TRBJ1-4	.	TRBV2	.	TGTGCCAGCATTAACTTACCGAGGGAAAAACTGTTTTTT	CASINLPREKLFF
TRBJ1-3	.	TRBV7-8	.	TGTGCCAGCAGCTTAGGAGGGTCTGGAAACACCATATATTTT	CASSLGGSGNTIYF
TRBJ1-1	TRBD1	TRBV4-3	.	TGCGCCAGCACCCTGGGACAGGGGGCGGTCACTGAAGCTTTCTTT	CASTLGQGAVTEAFF
TRBJ1-1	.	TRBV2	once	TGTGCCAGCAGGACCTTACACAAGGGCACTGAAGCTTTCTTT	CASRTLHKGTEAFF
TRBJ1-1	.	TRBV21-1	.	TGTGCCAGCAGCAAAGGGGAGGCCACCCCCACTGAAGCTTTCTTT	CASSKGEATPTEAFF
TRBJ2-3	TRBD2	TRBV28	.	TGTGCCAGCAGTTTGTACGGGGCGGGAGCGCGCCGAAGAGATACGCAGTATTTT	CASSLYGAGARRRDTQYF
TRBJ1-2	TRBD1	TRBV12-5	.	TGTGCTAGTGACTACCCCGGGACAGGGCCTTCAAATGGCTACACCTTC	CASDYPGTGPSNGYTF
TRBJ1-2	.	TRBV27	.	TGTGCCAGCAGTTTATCCGGGGGCCAGGGCTACACCTTC	CASSLSGGQGYTF
TRBJ2-7	TRBD2	TRBV7-6	.	TGTGCCAGCAGCACCAGGACTAGCGGGATTCTTTACGAGCAGTACTTC	CASSTRTSGILYEQYF
TRBJ2-1	.	TRBV5-4	.	TGTGCCAGCAGCCTAAGGAGGGAAGCCTACAATGAGCAGTTCTTC	CASSLRREAYNEQFF
TRBJ2-1	TRBD2	TRBV4-1	.	TGCGCCAGCAGCCAAGGGGGGACTAGCGGGCTCAATGAGCAGTTCTTC	CASSQGGTSGLNEQFF
TRBJ2-3	.	TRBV6-1	.	TGTGCCAGCAGCGCAGGGTTGGGCACAGATACGCAGTATTTT	CASSAGLGTDTQYF
TRBJ2-7	.	TRBV5-5	.	TGTGCCAGCAGCTTGAACAGGTACGAGCAGTACTTC	CASSLNRYEQYF
TRBJ2-7	TRBD1	TRBV7-9	.	TGTGCCAGCAGCCTCAGACAGGGTTTAATGGACGAGCAGTACTTC	CASSLRQGLMDEQYF
TRBJ2-3	.	TRBV6-5	.	TGTGCCAGCAGTTACTCGGGAGGCACAGATACGCAGTATTTT	CASSYSGGTDTQYF
TRBJ2-2	TRBD2	TRBV27	.	TGTGCCAGCAGCACTAGCGGGATTAACACCGGGGAGCTGTTTTTT	CASSTSGINTGELFF
TRBJ2-5	TRBD2	TRBV9	.	TGTGCCAGCAGCGCCGGTAGCGGGGGGATGGAGACCCAGTACTTC	CASSAGSGGMETQYF
TRBJ2-7	TRBD1	TRBV13	once	TGTGCCAGCAGCCAGGGGGCCAGGGGGCACAACTACGAGCAGTACTTC	CASSQGARGHNYEQYF
TRBJ1-5	.	TRBV30	once	TGTGCCTGGAGTGTAGGAGTCCGGCAGCCCCAGCATTTT	CAWSVGVRQPQHF
TRBJ1-5	.	TRBV15	.	TGTGCCACCAGCCCAGGGATCGTCGACTTAAATAGCAATCAGCCCCAGCATTTT	CATSPGIVDLNSNQPQHF
TRBJ2-7	TRBD1	TRBV28	once	TGTGCCAGCAGTTCCCTGGAGACAGGGGGCGATTACGAGCAGTACTTC	CASSSLETGGDYEQYF
TRBJ2-1	.	TRBV14	.	TGTGCCAGCAGCCAGTGGAGGGGGGGCGGCAACAATGAGCAGTTCTTC	CASSQWRGGGNNEQFF
TRBJ2-1	.	TRBV11-2	.	TGTGCCGGATCTAGTCTTCCAGATGAGCAGTTCTTC	CAGSSLPDEQFF
TRBJ2-7	TRBD2	TRBV4-2	once	TGTGCCAGCAGCCAAGCGTCGGCTAGCGGGGGGTGGTCCTACGAGCAGTACTTC	CASSQASASGGWSYEQYF
TRBJ1-1	.	TRBV7-6	.	TGTGCCAGCAGCGATCAGTCCCCAGCTGAAGCTTTCTTT	CASSDQSPAEAFF
TRBJ2-7	TRBD1	TRBV11-2	.	TGTGCCAGCAGCCTGGGTCGGGGGACAGGGGCTTCCTACGAGCAGTACTTC	CASSLGRGTGASYEQYF
TRBJ1-5	TRBD1	TRBV5-5	.	TGTGCCAGCAGCTTTCGACAGGGGGCGGGACAGCCCCAGCATTTT	CASSFRQGAGQPQHF
TRBJ2-2	.	TRBV7-3	once	TGTGCCAGCAGCTTAAGGTTCGAGAAGAACACCGGGGAGCTGTTTTTT	CASSLRFEKNTGELFF
TRBJ2-5	.	TRBV13	.	TGTGCCAGCAGCCTCGACCCTTGGACAGCCCCTAAGTCGGAGACCCAGTACTTC	CASSLDPWTAPKSETQYF
TRBJ2-3	TRBD1	TRBV7-9	.	TGTGCCAGCAGCACCCGGGACAGGGGCACAGATACGCAGTATTTT	CASSTRDRGTDTQYF
TRBJ2-2	.	TRBV4-1	.	TGCGCCAGCAGCCAATTCTATCCAGCGAACACCGGGGAGCTGTTTTTT	CASSQFYPANTGELFF
TRBJ1-1	TRBD1	TRBV28	.	TGTGCCAGCAGCCTGATCCCGGGACAGGTGAACACTGAAGCTTTCTTT	CASSLIPGQVNTEAFF
TRBJ1-2	TRBD1	TRBV4-1	.	TGCGCCAGCAGCCAAGATCCTTGGGTAGGGGGCTACCGTGAGGGCTACACCTTC	CASSQDPWVGGYREGYTF
TRBJ2-7	TRBD2	TRBV6-4	.	TGTGCCAGCAGCCCGGGACTAGCGGGAGATGACGAGCAGTACTTC	CASSPGLAGDDEQYF
TRBJ1-5	.	TRBV19	.	TGTGCCAGTAGGACGGGCGTTACGGATCAGCCCCAGCATTTT	CASRTGVTDQPQHF
TRBJ1-1	.	TRBV5-7	.	TGTGCCAGCACCGGGGGGGGTCCGAACACTGAAGCTTTCTTT	CASTGGGPNTEAFF
TRBJ2-7	TRBD2	TRBV15	.	TGTGCCACCAGCAGGGCGACTAGCGGCTACGAGCAGTACTTC	CATSRATSGYEQYF
TRBJ1-1	.	TRBV29-1	few	TGCAGCGTTGAAGGGGGCGGCTACACTGAAGCTTTCTTT	CSVEGGGYTEAFF
TRBJ2-5	.	TRBV7-9	.	TGTGCCAGCAGCTTAGTGGACAGCCTTGGAGGAGAGACCCAGTACTTC	CASSLVDSLGGETQYF
TRBJ2-7	TRBD2	TRBV7-6	.	TGTGCCAGCAGCTTGGGACTAGCGGGGACCTACGAGCAGTACTTC	CASSLGLAGTYEQYF
TRBJ1-2	TRBD1	TRBV30	.	TGTGCCTGGAGTTACAGGGGGGGAATCTATGGCTACACCTTC	CAWSYRGGIYGYTF
TRBJ1-4	TRBD1	TRBV28	.	TGTGCCAGCGCTTCCTACAGGGGTACAGTAGAAGAAAAACTGTTTTTT	CASASYRGTVEEKLFF
TRBJ1-1	TRBD1	TRBV5-1	.	TGCGCCAGCAGCTACGACAGGGGGGCTGAAGCTTTCTTT	CASSYDRGAEAFF
TRBJ2-1	.	TRBV9	.	TGTGCCAGCAGCGTAGGTAGCGGCTACAATGAGCAGTTCTTC	CASSVGSGYNEQFF
TRBJ1-2	.	TRBV7-9	.	TGTGCCAGCAGCCTCGGGCCCTCTCGGGGGATTGAGGGCTACACCTTC	CASSLGPSRGIEGYTF
TRBJ2-7	.	TRBV27	.	TGTGCCAGCAGTTTATCGGCCGCCTACGAGCAGTACTTC	CASSLSAAYEQYF
TRBJ2-7	.	TRBV27	.	TGTGCCAGCAGTTTAGTAGGATCCTACGAGCAGTACTTC	CASSLVGSYEQYF